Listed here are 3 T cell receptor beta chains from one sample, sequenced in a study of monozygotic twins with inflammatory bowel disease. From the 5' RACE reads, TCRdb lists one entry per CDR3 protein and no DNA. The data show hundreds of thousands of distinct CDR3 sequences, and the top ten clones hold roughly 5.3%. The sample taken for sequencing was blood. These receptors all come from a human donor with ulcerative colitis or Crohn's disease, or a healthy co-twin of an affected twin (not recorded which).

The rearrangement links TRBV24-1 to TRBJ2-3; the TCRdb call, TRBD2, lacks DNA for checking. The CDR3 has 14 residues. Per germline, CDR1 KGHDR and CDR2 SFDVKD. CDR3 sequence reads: CATTSGSVGDTQYF.

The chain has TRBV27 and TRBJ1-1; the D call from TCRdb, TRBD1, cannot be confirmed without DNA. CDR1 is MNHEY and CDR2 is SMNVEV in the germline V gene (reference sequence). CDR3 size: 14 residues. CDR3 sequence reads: CASSLRGQHTEAFF.

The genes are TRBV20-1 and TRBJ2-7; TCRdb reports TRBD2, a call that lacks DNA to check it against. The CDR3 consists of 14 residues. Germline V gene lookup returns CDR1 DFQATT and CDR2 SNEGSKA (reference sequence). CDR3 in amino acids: CSASSGRAAYEQYF.